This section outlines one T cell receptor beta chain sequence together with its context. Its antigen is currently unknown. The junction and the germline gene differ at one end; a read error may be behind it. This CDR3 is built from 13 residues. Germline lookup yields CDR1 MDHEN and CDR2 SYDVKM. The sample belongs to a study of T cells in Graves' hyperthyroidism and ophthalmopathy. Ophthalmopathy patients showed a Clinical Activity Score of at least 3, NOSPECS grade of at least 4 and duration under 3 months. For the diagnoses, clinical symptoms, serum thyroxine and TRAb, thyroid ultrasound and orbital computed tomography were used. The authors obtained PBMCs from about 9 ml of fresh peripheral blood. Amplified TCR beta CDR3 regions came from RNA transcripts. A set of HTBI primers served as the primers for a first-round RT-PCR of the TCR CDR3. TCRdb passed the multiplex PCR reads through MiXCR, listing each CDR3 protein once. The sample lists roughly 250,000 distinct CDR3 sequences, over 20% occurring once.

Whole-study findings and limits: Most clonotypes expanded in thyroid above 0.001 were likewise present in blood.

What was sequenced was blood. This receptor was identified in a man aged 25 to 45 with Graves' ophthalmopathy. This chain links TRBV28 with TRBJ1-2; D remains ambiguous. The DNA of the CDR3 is TGTACCAGCAGTTTCGGGAGCACTCTCGGCTACACCTTC. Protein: CTSSFGSTLGYTF.